The source of this TCR beta chain is a study of T-cell memory formation after mild COVID-19. From the 5' RACE reads, TCRdb called clonotypes with MiXCR, one entry per CDR3 protein. The repertoire consists of roughly 450,000 distinct CDR3 sequences, with 15% to 20% occurring once and the leading ten covering 9% to 15%. A few counts support this clonotype. Germline assignment: CDR1 SNHLY and CDR2 FYNNEI. With 8 bases clipped from V and 5 bases from J, the junction kept 5 bases outside the gene matches. The CDR3 sequence is 13 residues long. The sample comprised PBMCs or a T cell subset sorted from them (not recorded which). This sequence originates from an adult woman who had mild COVID-19 (a few samples of this study predate the infection). Cell type and time point are not known. The chain carries TRBV2 and TRBJ2-3, with TRBD2 identical over 9 bases. CDR3 in amino acids: CASCGGEGDTQYF. Written as DNA, the CDR3 is TGTGCCAGCTGCGGGGGGGAGGGAGATACGCAGTATTTT.